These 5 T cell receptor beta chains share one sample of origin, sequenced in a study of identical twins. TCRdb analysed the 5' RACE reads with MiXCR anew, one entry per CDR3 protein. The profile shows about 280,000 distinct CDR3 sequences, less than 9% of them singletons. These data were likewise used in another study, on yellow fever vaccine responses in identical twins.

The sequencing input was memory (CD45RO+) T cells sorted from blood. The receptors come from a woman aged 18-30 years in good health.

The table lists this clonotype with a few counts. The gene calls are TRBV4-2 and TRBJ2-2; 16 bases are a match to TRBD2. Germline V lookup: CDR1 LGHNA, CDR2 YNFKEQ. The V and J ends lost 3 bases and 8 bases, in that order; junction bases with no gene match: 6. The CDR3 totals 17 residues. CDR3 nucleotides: TGTGCCAGCAGCCAGGGGACTAGCGGGGGGGCAAGAGGGGAGCTGTTTTTT. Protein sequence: CASSQGTSGGARGELFF.

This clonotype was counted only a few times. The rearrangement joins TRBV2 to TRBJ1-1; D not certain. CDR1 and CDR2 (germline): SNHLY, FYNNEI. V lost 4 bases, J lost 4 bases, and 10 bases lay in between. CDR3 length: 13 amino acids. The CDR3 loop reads CASSGQGSTEAFF. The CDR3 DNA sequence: TGTGCCAGCAGTGGTCAAGGGAGCACTGAAGCTTTCTTT. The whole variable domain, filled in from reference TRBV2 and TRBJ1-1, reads EPEVTQTPSHQVTQMGQEVILRCVPISNHLYFYWYRQILGQKVEFLVSFYNNEISEKSEIFDDQFSVERPDGSNFTLKIRSTKLEDSAMYFCASSGQGSTEAFFGQGTRLTVV.

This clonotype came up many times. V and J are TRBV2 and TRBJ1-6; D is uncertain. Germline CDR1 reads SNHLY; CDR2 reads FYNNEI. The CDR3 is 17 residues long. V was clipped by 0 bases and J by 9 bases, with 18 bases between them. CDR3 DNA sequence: TGTGCCAGCAGTGAAGCGCTTCCCCCGGGTGTGGGTTCACCCCTCCACTTT. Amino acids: CASSEALPPGVGSPLHF.

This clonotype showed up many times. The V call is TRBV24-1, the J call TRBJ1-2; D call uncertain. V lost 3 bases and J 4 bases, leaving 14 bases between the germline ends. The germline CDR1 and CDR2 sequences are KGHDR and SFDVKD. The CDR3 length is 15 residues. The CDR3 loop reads CATSDRTTVVYGYTF. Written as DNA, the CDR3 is TGTGCCACCAGTGATAGAACGACGGTCGTCTATGGCTACACCTTC.

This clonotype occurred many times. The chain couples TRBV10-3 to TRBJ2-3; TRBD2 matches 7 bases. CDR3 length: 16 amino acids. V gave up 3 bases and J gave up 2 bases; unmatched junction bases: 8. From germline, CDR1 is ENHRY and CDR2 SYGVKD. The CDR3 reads CAISDLAERSTDTQYF. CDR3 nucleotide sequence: TGTGCCATCAGTGATCTAGCGGAGAGATCCACAGATACGCAGTATTTT.